The 29 T cell receptor beta chains listed next were all sequenced from one sample in a study of blood T cells in healthy people across ages. A second PCR of about 7 to 11 cycles used a sample-barcoded 5' primer and a J-beta primer mix. TCRdb fed the 5' RACE reads into MiXCR, producing one record per CDR3 protein. The repertoire holds about 720,000 distinct CDR3 sequences, with about 20% as singletons. The sample taken for sequencing was blood. The receptors derive from a man in his 70s in good health.

This sequence joins TRBV5-1 and TRBJ1-1, with 9 positions matching TRBD1. V shed 1 base and J 5 bases; nucleotides not matched to a gene: 15. CDR1 is SGHRS, CDR2 YFSETQ, per germline. The CDR3 covers 18 residues. CDR3: CASSLTRRAGTGKTEAFF. CDR3 sequence (DNA): TGCGCCAGCAGCTTGACCCGTCGAGCCGGGACAGGGAAGACTGAAGCTTTCTTT. Using reference TRBV5-1 and TRBJ1-1 for the parts outside the CDR3, the full variable domain is KAGVTQTPRYLIKTRGQQVTLSCSPISGHRSVSWYQQTPGQGLQFLFEYFSETQRNKGNFPGRFSGRQFSNSRSEMNVSTLELGDSALYLCASSLTRRAGTGKTEAFFGQGTRLTVV.

The chain carries TRBV5-5 and TRBJ2-3; possibly TRBD1 or TRBD2 for D (6 bases each). Trimming took off 3 bases at V and 3 bases at J, with 17 bases between the two ends. The germline gives CDR1 SGHKS, CDR2 YYEKEE (reference sequence). This CDR3 contains 16 residues. CDR3: CASSSPGGVSTDTQYF. CDR3 nucleotide sequence: TGTGCCAGCAGCTCACCCGGGGGCGTCTCGACAGATACGCAGTATTTT.

The chain recombines TRBV5-1 with TRBJ2-3; 10 bases map to TRBD2. Germline assignment: CDR1 SGHRS and CDR2 YFSETQ. The CDR3 consists of 18 residues. The V and J ends lost 0 bases and 3 bases, in that order; junction bases with no gene match: 10. CDR3 nucleotides: TGCGCCAGCAGCTTGGTTTTCGGAACTAGCGGGGCAACAGATACGCAGTATTTT. Amino acids: CASSLVFGTSGATDTQYF.

This clonotype was detected many times. The V call is TRBV7-9, the J call TRBJ1-4; perhaps TRBD1 as D (6 bases). Per germline, CDR1 SEHNR and CDR2 FQNEAQ (reference sequence). The CDR3 is made up of 15 amino acids. The germline V and J ends were trimmed by 0 bases and 4 bases, with 9 bases remaining between them. CDR3 bases: TGTGCCAGCAGCTTAGCGTCGGACAGTAATGAAAAACTGTTTTTT. Translation: CASSLASDSNEKLFF.

A remark on this clonotype: One end of the junction varies from germline; a read error may be responsible. V gene TRBV7-6 combines with J gene TRBJ1-1; D is perhaps TRBD1 (5 bases). CDR1 and CDR2 from the germline V gene are SGHVS and FNYEAQ. The CDR3 contains 14 residues. Here the CDR3 DNA reads TGTGCCAGCAACTTAGTTGGGGGGAACACTGAAGCTTTCTTT. Its translation: CASNLVGGNTEAFF.

V usage is TRBV15 and J usage is TRBJ1-1; D is uncertain. V was shortened by 6 bases and J by 4 bases, with 6 bases between the two germline ends. Germline CDR1 reads LNHNV; CDR2 reads YYDKDF (reference sequence). The CDR3 contains 11 residues. In DNA, the CDR3 is TGTGCCACCAGGGTGGCCACTGAAGCTTTCTTT. It is translated as CATRVATEAFF.

This clonotype turned up a few times. The junction departs from germline at one end; a sequencing error may be responsible. The CDR3 here is CATQPGTNTGELFF. CDR3 nucleotides: TGTGCCACTCAACCAGGGACGAACACCGGGGAGTTGTTTTTT. The V gene is TRBV7-7, the J gene TRBJ2-2; D is perhaps TRBD1 or TRBD2 (5 bases each). This CDR3 is built from 14 residues. Germline V gives CDR1 SSHAT, CDR2 FNYEAQ (reference sequence).

This chain joins TRBV3-1 and TRBJ2-1; tentative D call: TRBD1 (6 bases). CDR3 size: 14 residues. Looked up from germline, CDR1 is LGHDT and CDR2 is YNNKEL (reference sequence). Between the trimmed V and J ends, which lost 3 bases and 4 bases, there was a span of 10 bases. CDR3 in DNA: TGTGCCAGCAGCCAGGGGACATTGTACAATGAGCAGTTCTTC. Translated, it gives CASSQGTLYNEQFF.

This sequence joins TRBV12-3 or TRBV12-4 and TRBJ1-2; D remains ambiguous. CDR3 length: 15 amino acids. V gave up 0 bases and J gave up 8 bases, with 16 bases separating them. CDR3 in DNA: TGTGCCAGCAGTTTAGCCCCCCGGGGTAGAAGAGGCTACACCTTC. As protein: CASSLAPRGRRGYTF.

This clonotype showed up just a few times. The V call is TRBV5-1, the J call TRBJ1-2; D is ambiguous. The CDR3 loop spans 13 amino acids. Germline V CDR1 and CDR2: SGHRS, YFSETQ. V lost 0 bases, J lost 4 bases, and 7 bases lay in between. CDR3: CASSLDPVYGYTF. CDR3 nucleotides: TGCGCCAGCAGCTTGGATCCGGTCTATGGCTACACCTTC.

This clonotype was observed a handful of times. This chain links TRBV6-6 with TRBJ2-7; 7 nucleotides align to TRBD1. The CDR3 totals 13 residues. After removal of 6 bases from V and 7 bases from J, the junction contained 9 bases not matched to a gene. CDR1 and CDR2 from the germline V gene are MNHNY and SVGAGI (reference sequence). The CDR3 nucleotides are TGTGCCAGCAGCGACAGGGCATTGGTAGAGCAGTACTTC. Amino acid sequence: CASSDRALVEQYF.

This clonotype was counted only a few times. J is TRBJ2-5 and V is TRBV11-3, with D possibly being TRBD1 (6 bases). V was shortened by 3 bases and J by 1 base, with 9 bases between the two germline ends. The length of the CDR3 is 14 residues. Germline V gives CDR1 SGHNT, CDR2 YENEEA. This chain's CDR3 is CASSFRGTQETQYF. The CDR3 nucleotides read TGTGCCAGCAGCTTTAGGGGGACCCAAGAGACCCAGTACTTC.

This chain joins TRBV3-1 and TRBJ2-7, with 9 bases that match TRBD2. After removal of 3 bases from V and 2 bases from J, the junction contained 5 bases not matched to a gene. The CDR3 runs 15 residues. CDR1 and CDR2 from the germline V gene are LGHDT and YNNKEL (reference sequence). The CDR3 reads CASSQSASGAYEQYF. DNA of the CDR3: TGTGCCAGCAGCCAGAGCGCTAGCGGGGCCTACGAGCAGTACTTC.

The chain carries TRBV21-1 and TRBJ1-5; the DNA was not compared with TRBD1, the D call given in the table. TRBV21-1 represents a pseudogene. The CDR3 extends over 14 amino acids. CDR3 amino acids: CASTGTVSNQPQHF. The DNA of the CDR3 is TGTGCCAGCACCGGGACAGTTAGCAATCAGCCCCAGCATTTT.

There are a few counts of this clonotype. CDR3 amino acids: CASTGASSGNTIYF. DNA for the CDR3: TGTGCCTCGACAGGCGCTAGTTCTGGAAACACCATATATTTT. The rearrangement uses TRBV10-3 and TRBJ1-3; tentative D call: TRBD1 (6 bases). Per germline, CDR1 ENHRY and CDR2 SYGVKD. Trimming took 11 bases from V and 1 from J, leaving 15 bases between them. The CDR3 contains 14 residues.

This clonotype was seen more than once but under ten times. This chain joins TRBV20-1 and TRBJ2-3, with 12 bases fitting TRBD2. Per germline, CDR1 DFQATT and CDR2 SNEGSKA (reference sequence). This CDR3 comprises 15 residues. The CDR3 DNA reads as TGCAATGCAGAGCGGACTAGCGGGGATACAGATACGCAGTATTTT. This codes for CNAERTSGDTDTQYF.

This clonotype was found a few times. The CDR3 protein is CASMGKLGYTF. In DNA form, the CDR3 reads TGTGCCAGCATGGGTAAGCTGGGCTACACCTTC. This chain uses TRBV13 with TRBJ1-2; unclear D gene. The CDR3 is 11 residues long. V lost 7 bases and J 8 bases, leaving 11 bases between the germline ends. Germline assignment: CDR1 PRHDT and CDR2 FYEKMQ (reference sequence).

The table lists this clonotype with many counts. This chain links TRBV29-1 with TRBJ2-1, with D tentatively TRBD1 or TRBD2 (5 bases each). Germline-derived CDR1 and CDR2 are SQVTM and ANQGSEA. The CDR3 spans 12 residues. The CDR3 coding sequence is TGCGTGTGGGGGAGCTCCTACAATGAGCAGTTCTTC. It yields the protein CVWGSSYNEQFF.

DNA of the CDR3: TGCGCCAGCAGCGCCGGGACAGGAAACTCTGGGGCCAACGTCCTGACTTTC. Its protein is CASSAGTGNSGANVLTF. This chain links TRBV5-1 with TRBJ2-6, with TRBD1 matching over 8 bases. The length of the CDR3 is 17 residues. Germline CDR1 is SGHRS and CDR2 is YFSETQ. V trimming: 4 bases; J trimming: 0 bases; junction bases outside the gene matches: 6.

The chain recombines TRBV12-3 or TRBV12-4 with TRBJ1-3, with 8 nucleotides matching TRBD1. This CDR3 comprises 16 residues. The ends lost 5 bases at V and 2 bases at J; junction bases unmatched: 8. The CDR3, as DNA: TGTGCCAGCAGTCCATCGGACAGGGCGGCTGGAAACACCATATATTTT. The encoded protein is CASSPSDRAAGNTIYF.

This clonotype was seen more than once but under ten times. The rearrangement joins TRBV11-2 to TRBJ2-5, with TRBD2 as a possible D gene (5 bases). The CDR3 is 12 amino acids. Looked up from germline, CDR1 is SGHAT and CDR2 is FQNNGV. The V gene lost 5 bases and the J gene lost 5 bases, with 9 bases spanning the gap. CDR3 in amino acids: CASSPGYETQYF. The CDR3 DNA is TGTGCCAGCAGCCCGGGGTATGAGACCCAGTACTTC.

The rearrangement links TRBV19 to TRBJ2-5, with a possible D match to TRBD1 (5 bases). Between the trimmed V and J ends, which lost 3 bases and 1 base, there was a span of 9 bases. Germline CDR1 reads LNHDA; CDR2 reads SQIVND (reference sequence). CDR3 length: 14 residues. This CDR3 is CASSIPDTQETQYF. CDR3 bases: TGTGCCAGTAGTATCCCGGACACCCAAGAGACCCAGTACTTC.

On this clonotype itself: The junction shows a germline mismatch at one end, possibly a read error. The V gene is TRBV5-5, the J gene TRBJ1-3; D might be TRBD1 (5 bases). CDR1 is SGHKS, CDR2 YYEKEE, per germline (reference sequence). The CDR3 spans 14 residues. DNA for the CDR3: TGTGCCAGCAGCTATCCGGGGCCTGGAAACACCACATATTTT. It specifies CASSYPGPGNTTYF.

The chain has TRBV10-3 and TRBJ2-5, with D perhaps TRBD2 (6 bases). CDR1 is ENHRY, CDR2 SYGVKD, per germline. The CDR3 totals 14 residues. The V end lost 2 bases, the J end lost 2 bases, and 9 bases lay between the germline ends. The DNA of the CDR3 is TGTGCCATCAGTGAGCGGGAGTTTCAAGAGACCCAGTACTTC. Translated, it gives CAISEREFQETQYF.

The chain employs TRBV20-1 and TRBJ1-2, with 10 nucleotides matching TRBD1. CDR1 DFQATT and CDR2 SNEGSKA come from the germline V gene (reference sequence). The CDR3 is made up of 14 amino acids. J was trimmed by 4 bases and V by 5 bases; bases with no gene match: 7. The CDR3 DNA reads TGCAGTGCTTACCGACAGGGGGCTGGCTATGGCTACACCTTC. Residues: CSAYRQGAGYGYTF.

This clonotype came up a few times. The J gene is TRBJ2-1, the V gene TRBV11-3; D not certain. The CDR3 spans 15 residues. Trimming removed 0 bases at V and 5 bases at J, with 11 bases between. Germline CDR1 is SGHNT and CDR2 is YENEEA. The CDR3 DNA follows: TGTGCCAGCAGCTTAGATCTCGTTGTAGACAATGAGCAGTTCTTC. It encodes CASSLDLVVDNEQFF.

The chain uses TRBV12-3 or TRBV12-4 and TRBJ1-4; D uncertain. CDR3 length equals 15 residues. The V end lost 6 bases, the J end lost 4 bases, and 15 bases lay between the germline ends. In DNA, the CDR3 is TGTGCCAGCAGCCTCGGTCTGGGTTATAATGAAAAACTGTTTTTT. Encoded protein: CASSLGLGYNEKLFF.

This clonotype was detected only a few times. The genes are TRBV25-1 and TRBJ2-7, with a tentative D call TRBD1 (6 bases). Per the germline V gene, CDR1 is MGHDK and CDR2 is SYGVNS. V lost 8 bases and J 4 bases, leaving 12 bases between the germline ends. The CDR3 covers 12 residues. The CDR3 nucleotides are TGTGCCAGCCAGGGGTTTGCATACGAGCAGTACTTC. It is translated as CASQGFAYEQYF.

In this sample, this clonotype turned up a few times. This chain connects TRBV21-1 to TRBJ2-7. TRBV21-1 is classified as a pseudogene. The CDR3 is 13 residues long. Written as DNA, the CDR3 is TGTGCCATCTACAAAACCGAAAGCTACGAGCAGTACTTC. It specifies CAIYKTESYEQYF.